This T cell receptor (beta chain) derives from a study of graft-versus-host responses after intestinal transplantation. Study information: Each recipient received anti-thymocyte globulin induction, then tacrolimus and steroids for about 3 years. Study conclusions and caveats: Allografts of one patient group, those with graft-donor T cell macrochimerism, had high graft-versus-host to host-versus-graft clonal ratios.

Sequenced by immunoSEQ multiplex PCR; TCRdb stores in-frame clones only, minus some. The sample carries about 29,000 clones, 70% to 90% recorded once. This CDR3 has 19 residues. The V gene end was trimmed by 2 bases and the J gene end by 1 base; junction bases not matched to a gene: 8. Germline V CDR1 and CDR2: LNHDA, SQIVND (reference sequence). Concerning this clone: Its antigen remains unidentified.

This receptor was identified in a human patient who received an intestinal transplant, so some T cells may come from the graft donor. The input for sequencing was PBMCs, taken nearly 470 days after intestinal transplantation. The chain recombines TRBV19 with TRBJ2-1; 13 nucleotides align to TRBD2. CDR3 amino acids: CASSISGTSGKISYNEQFF. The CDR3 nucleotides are TGTGCCAGTAGTATATCGGGGACTAGCGGGAAGATATCCTACAATGAGCAGTTCTTC.